These T cell receptor beta chains were read from a single sample in a study of blood T cell repertoires in COVID-19. Method: immunoSEQ multiplex PCR; TCRdb's copy keeps in-frame clones and lacks some. In the table there are hundreds of thousands of clones, just over 85% of which are singletons. Sample: PBMCs or T cells enriched from blood (not recorded which). These receptors came from a man aged 35 to 55 who had recovered from COVID-19. Each CDR3 is given without its conserved first and last residue.

TRBV7-8,ASSHSSYSQGPGELF
TRBV5-4,ASSPNLDTGNTIY
TRBV18,ASSPDGGTEAF
TRBV9,ASSVGAGSEAF
TRBV19,ASSIKRGHLLGGRETGELF
TRBV7-9,ASSLEGGVGQPQH
TRBV27,ASSPLASPYEQY
TRBV15,ATSRTLAPSYNEQF
TRBV5-4,ASSLSDSYNEQF
TRBV19,ASSALAGTHEQY
TRBV28,ASSLSGGTGVDEKLF
TRBV28,ASRRPGTGSNGYT
TRBV29-1,SVAGLANYYEQY
TRBV7-8,ASSRDREETQY
TRBV5-8,ASSWEMGRYNEQF
TRBV7-2,ASSITGGANYEQY
TRBV6-5,ASSLGQGAGNTIY
TRBV4-2,ASSQVFPREGYT
TRBV5-1,ASSLAVRREETQY
TRBV20-1,SASTGRDTEAF
TRBV6-5,ASSYSSSGSTDTQY
TRBV16,ASSQYLGEYEQY
TRBV3-1/TRBV3-2,ASSHYREGGSYEQY
TRBV18,ASSPLHTGGGNTIY
TRBV6-1,ASSEALWPQH
TRBV5-1,ASSLVWEPVRDTQY
TRBV9,ASSPRPARETQY
TRBV28,ASSLDLGASSPLH
TRBV11-2,ASSNAGQGRNAF
TRBV19,ASSMSGDYNEQF
TRBV4-3,ASSQSASGGHNEQF
TRBV11-2,ASTSIGANTEAF
TRBV5-1,ASRSSGGAEKQF
TRBV11-3,ASSPGLSTDTQY
TRBV5-1,ASSLVQGSEKLF
TRBV5-4,ASSFTSGGLVNEQF
TRBV11-1,ASSLDSSNGGYT
TRBV10-2,ATEEAGLAGGPSYNEQF
TRBV6-5,ASSRGQSTGELF